This TCR beta chain comes out of a study of cytomegalovirus exposure and HLA in healthy donors. Germline CDR1 SGHVS, CDR2 FQNEAQ. The CDR3 extends over 15 amino acids. V lost 4 bases to trimming and J lost 3 bases; unmatched junction nucleotides: 4. With 60 Vbeta and 13 Jbeta primers, the PCR was carried out. TCRdb's copy holds only in-frame clones and misses some; the assay was immunoSEQ multiplex PCR. The sample lists about 120,000 clones; 60% to 85% were seen once. Specimen: PBMCs. The sequence was collected from a woman in her forties in good health and CMV-seropositive. The chain couples TRBV7-8 to TRBJ2-1, with 9 bases lining up with TRBD2. CDR3 protein: CASSSMRGGYNEQFF. CDR3 bases: TGTGCCAGCAGCTCAATGCGGGGGGGCTACAATGAGCAGTTCTTC.